Shown below are 30 T cell receptor beta chains from a single sample sequenced in a study of early T cells in non-severe SARS-CoV-2 infection. TCRdb reprocessed the 5' RACE reads with MiXCR, giving one entry per CDR3 protein. The sample has about 35,000 distinct CDR3 sequences, under 6% seen once; the top ten hold roughly 14%. Source material: whole blood. The receptors here all came from an adult who was a healthcare worker with PCR-confirmed SARS-CoV-2 infection or an uninfected control (not recorded which).

There are many counts of this clonotype. The V and J genes are TRBV4-2 and TRBJ1-4; D gene unclear. The CDR3 loop spans 12 amino acids. Trimming left V 1 base short and J 12 bases short, with 9 bases between. The germline gives CDR1 LGHNA, CDR2 YNFKEQ. CDR3 region: CASSQGSEELFF. The CDR3 DNA reads as TGTGCCAGCAGCCAAGGTTCCGAAGAACTGTTTTTT.

This clonotype showed up just a few times. The chain is built from TRBV7-9 and TRBJ1-5; D remains ambiguous. From germline, CDR1 is SEHNR and CDR2 FQNEAQ (reference sequence). There are 14 residues in the CDR3. Trimming stripped 5 bases from V and 6 bases from J, with 14 bases between. CDR3 sequence: CASSLDAGGQPQHF. The CDR3 nucleotides are TGTGCCAGCAGCCTGGACGCAGGAGGTCAGCCCCAGCATTTT.

This clonotype was observed at least ten times. The rearrangement joins TRBV6-2 or TRBV6-3 to TRBJ2-1, with 11 bases aligning to TRBD2. The junction had 9 bases not matched to a gene; V was cut back by 2 bases and J by 6 bases. The CDR3 length is 17 residues. Germline loops: CDR1 MNHEY, CDR2 SVGEGT. CDR3 loop: CASSYRVRLAGINEQFF. For the CDR3, the DNA is TGTGCCAGCAGTTACCGGGTGCGACTAGCGGGGATCAATGAGCAGTTCTTC.

Notes on this clonotype: With a much larger clone just one base away, this may be a read error. The chain joins TRBV4-1 to TRBJ1-2; D is undetermined. The CDR3 contains 15 residues. The germline gives CDR1 MGHRA, CDR2 YSYEKL. CDR3: CTSSQDQITTYGYTF. DNA of the CDR3: TGCACCAGCAGCCAAGACCAGATAACAACCTATGGCTACACCTTC.

The chain joins TRBV6-6 to TRBJ2-5; D remains ambiguous. The ends were cut back, 7 bases at V and 5 bases at J, with 8 bases in the middle. The CDR3 has 11 amino acids. Germline values: CDR1 MNHNY, CDR2 SVGAGI (reference sequence). In DNA, the CDR3 is TGTGCCAGCACCTCCCCGGAGACCCAGTACTTC. Translated, it gives CASTSPETQYF.

The chain combines TRBV2 with TRBJ2-3; 7 bases map to TRBD2. The germline V gene has CDR1 SNHLY and CDR2 FYNNEI. CDR3 length: 15 residues. The trim removed 4 bases at V and 1 base at J, leaving 5 bases unmatched. The CDR3 here is CASSVGLAGTDTQYF. Written as DNA, the CDR3 is TGTGCCAGCAGTGTCGGGCTAGCGGGCACAGATACGCAGTATTTT.

The sample holds a few counts of this clonotype. The J gene is TRBJ1-3, the V gene TRBV6-6, with D tentatively TRBD1 (5 bases). Germline V lookup: CDR1 MNHNY, CDR2 SVGAGI (reference sequence). The CDR3 has 15 residues. Between the trimmed V and J ends, which lost 2 bases and 0 bases, there was a span of 8 bases. The CDR3 reads CASSYGGTSGNTIYF. CDR3 bases: TGTGCCAGCAGTTACGGGGGGACCTCTGGAAACACCATATATTTT.

This clonotype was counted ten times or more. J is TRBJ1-2 and V is TRBV5-4; 9 nucleotides match TRBD1. The V gene's germline CDR1 is SGHNT and CDR2 YYREEE (reference sequence). CDR3 length: 14 amino acids. J gave up 5 bases and V 3 bases, and 5 bases lay outside the gene matches. CDR3 coding DNA: TGTGCCAGCAGCTCTCCCGGGACAGGGTATGGCTACACCTTC. This sequence encodes CASSSPGTGYGYTF.

This clonotype was seen more than once but under ten times. This chain uses TRBV7-6 with TRBJ1-1; D gene unclear. Germline CDR1 is SGHVS and CDR2 is FNYEAQ. V was cut by 3 bases and J by 2 bases, with 7 bases left in between. The CDR3 consists of 13 residues. This chain's CDR3 is CASSFYDNTEAFF. In nucleotides, the CDR3 is TGTGCCAGCAGCTTCTATGATAACACTGAAGCTTTCTTT.

The rearrangement joins TRBV5-1 to TRBJ1-1, with 9 bases aligning to TRBD1. Germline values: CDR1 SGHRS, CDR2 YFSETQ. Unmatched junction bases numbered 4, after V lost 4 bases and J lost 3 bases. The CDR3 spans 14 residues. The DNA for the CDR3 is TGCGCCAGCAGCGTTACAGGGGGCGACACTGAAGCTTTCTTT. Translating gives CASSVTGGDTEAFF.

V and J are TRBV9 and TRBJ1-1; D possibly corresponds to TRBD1 (5 bases). The CDR3 is made up of 15 amino acids. Germline V gene data show CDR1 as SGDLS and CDR2 as YYNGEE. Between the trimmed V and J ends, which lost 1 base and 6 bases, there was a span of 16 bases. CDR3 region: CASSVRAGVGSEAFF. In DNA form, the CDR3 reads TGTGCCAGCAGCGTAAGGGCGGGGGTAGGATCTGAAGCTTTCTTT.

The CDR3: CASGLRGVHEQYF. The CDR3 DNA sequence: TGTGCTAGTGGTTTGCGGGGGGTCCACGAGCAGTACTTC. J is TRBJ2-7 and V is TRBV12-5, with 7 bases identical to TRBD2. Germline V gives CDR1 LGHNT, CDR2 FRNRAP. The CDR3 contains 13 residues. J gave up 5 bases and V 2 bases, and 3 bases lay outside the gene matches.

This clonotype was counted between two and nine times. J is TRBJ2-7 and V is TRBV7-6, with 8 bases that match TRBD1. Germline V gene sequence: CDR1 SGHVS, CDR2 FNYEAQ. J lost 0 bases, V lost 0 bases, and 7 bases had no gene match. The CDR3 consists of 17 residues. CDR3 region: CASSLAQWTGSSYEQYF. For the CDR3, the DNA is TGTGCCAGCAGCTTAGCGCAGTGGACAGGGAGCTCCTACGAGCAGTACTTC.

At least ten counts were recorded for this clonotype. The V and J genes are TRBV7-3 and TRBJ2-1, with D hard to call. The V and J ends lost 5 bases and 0 bases respectively, with 11 bases between them. The germline V gene encodes CDR1 SGHTA and CDR2 FQGTGA. This CDR3 is 15 amino acids long. The CDR3 bases are TGTGCCAGCAGCCCGATGCGGAGCTCCTACAATGAGCAGTTCTTC. It is translated as CASSPMRSSYNEQFF.

The chain employs TRBV6-2 or TRBV6-3 and TRBJ1-1; a possible D gene is TRBD1 (5 bases). Germline V gene sequence: CDR1 MNHEY, CDR2 SVGEGT. With 4 bases removed from V and 5 bases from J, the gap between germline ends came to 14 bases. The CDR3 consists of 14 residues. CDR3 amino acids: CASSWAGRGTEAFF. In DNA, the CDR3 is TGTGCCAGCAGTTGGGCAGGGAGAGGTACTGAAGCTTTCTTT.

This clonotype came up many times. V usage is TRBV5-1 and J usage is TRBJ2-7, with no clear D. Trimming removed 0 bases at V and 5 bases at J, with 6 bases between. The CDR3 has 12 residues. Germline CDR1 and CDR2: SGHRS and YFSETQ. The CDR3 spells CASSLVRNEQYF. Here the CDR3 DNA reads TGCGCCAGCAGCTTGGTGAGAAACGAGCAGTACTTC.

This clonotype was observed a handful of times. The chain has TRBV7-3 and TRBJ1-2; no clear D. Trimming removed 5 bases from V and 0 bases from J, with 13 bases in between. Germline V gene lookup returns CDR1 SGHTA and CDR2 FQGTGA. CDR3 size: 15 residues. In DNA form, the CDR3 reads TGTGCCAGCAGCGCATTCGCCGGAGCTAACTATGGCTACACCTTC. It yields the protein CASSAFAGANYGYTF.

This clonotype came up many times. The CDR3 DNA reads TGTGCCAGCAGTCCCCGCGGAAGGGGGCGGGCTAGCGGGGGGCCCCCAGATACGCAGTATTTT. It is translated as CASSPRGRGRASGGPPDTQYF. The genes are TRBV6-5 and TRBJ2-3; 11 bases are a match to TRBD2. The CDR3 loop spans 21 amino acids. Germline CDR1 MNHEY, CDR2 SVGAGI. J gave up 4 bases and V 5 bases, and 23 bases lay outside the gene matches.

This clonotype has ten or more counts. The V gene is TRBV25-1, the J gene TRBJ2-3; D possibly corresponds to TRBD1 (6 bases). Trimming stripped 4 bases from V and 5 bases from J, with 13 bases between. This CDR3 contains 14 residues. Germline V lookup: CDR1 MGHDK, CDR2 SYGVNS. CDR3 sequence (DNA): TGTGCCAGCAGTGCGCAACAGGGAGTAGATACGCAGTATTTT. Protein sequence: CASSAQQGVDTQYF.

This clonotype turned up a few times. This chain links TRBV11-2 with TRBJ2-1; D is ambiguous. Per the germline V gene, CDR1 is SGHAT and CDR2 is FQNNGV. The CDR3 is 13 amino acids. V lost 1 base and J 8 bases, leaving 9 bases between the germline ends. In nucleotides, the CDR3 is TGTGCCAGCAGCTTAGTTGCTGCCGATGAGCAGTTCTTC. Translated: CASSLVAADEQFF.

This clonotype was observed at least ten times. This chain uses TRBV18 with TRBJ1-1; TRBD1 might be the D (6 bases). Per germline, CDR1 KGHSH and CDR2 LQKENI. The CDR3 is made up of 16 amino acids. V was cut by 8 bases and J by 6 bases, with 25 bases left in between. This chain's CDR3 is CASQPPGGDVFAEAFF. The CDR3 region has the DNA TGTGCCAGCCAACCCCCCGGGGGCGACGTTTTCGCTGAAGCTTTCTTT.

This clonotype was detected ten times or more. This chain joins TRBV11-2 and TRBJ2-5, with TRBD2 matching 8 bases. The CDR3 contains 15 residues. V was clipped by 5 bases and J by 3 bases; unmatched bases: 8. Per germline, CDR1 SGHAT and CDR2 FQNNGV. The CDR3 is CASSPPGLGEETQYF. In DNA form, the CDR3 reads TGTGCCAGCAGCCCACCGGGACTAGGGGAAGAGACCCAGTACTTC.

This clonotype was counted only a few times. The chain carries TRBV2 and TRBJ2-5; no firm D call. Trimming took off 3 bases at V and 4 bases at J, with 12 bases between the two ends. CDR1 is SNHLY, CDR2 FYNNEI, per germline. The CDR3 totals 14 residues. CDR3 region: CASSETAISETQYF. The CDR3, as DNA: TGTGCCAGCAGTGAGACTGCAATTTCAGAGACCCAGTACTTC.

This clonotype was observed a few times. V and J are TRBV6-2 or TRBV6-3 and TRBJ2-1; D might be TRBD2 (6 bases). Trimming stripped 6 bases from V and 8 bases from J, with 26 bases between. Germline CDR1 is MNHEY and CDR2 is SVGEGT. The CDR3 contains 17 residues. The CDR3, as DNA: TGTGCCAGCAGACAATATCTACTGGGACTCCCGTCCCATGAGCAGTTCTTC. It specifies CASRQYLLGLPSHEQFF.

Ten or more counts support this clonotype. The CDR3, as DNA: TGTGCCAGCAGCTTCGTAGCGGGGGGGAAAACAGATACGCAGTATTTT. Amino acid sequence: CASSFVAGGKTDTQYF. The chain carries TRBV7-8 and TRBJ2-3, with TRBD2 identical over 11 bases. Per germline, CDR1 SGHVS and CDR2 FQNEAQ. This CDR3 contains 16 residues. Unmatched junction bases numbered 5, after V lost 3 bases and J lost 3 bases.

This clonotype was found many times. The chain is built from TRBV29-1 and TRBJ1-1, with D maybe TRBD1 (5 bases). The CDR3 loop spans 14 amino acids. Trimming pared 5 bases from V and 0 bases from J, leaving 13 bases between. CDR1 and CDR2 (germline): SQVTM, ANQGSEA. The CDR3 loop is CSVRAGTLNTEAFF. The CDR3 nucleotides are TGCAGCGTTCGAGCCGGGACGCTGAACACTGAAGCTTTCTTT.

This clonotype was picked up many times. The chain combines TRBV29-1 with TRBJ1-4, with 7 bases that match TRBD1. Germline V CDR1 and CDR2: SQVTM, ANQGSEA. V gave up 6 bases and J gave up 3 bases; unmatched junction bases: 4. The CDR3 covers 13 residues. For the CDR3, the DNA is TGCAGCGTCGCCGGGACAGCTAATGAAAAACTGTTTTTT. Its translation: CSVAGTANEKLFF.

This clonotype occurred many times. The chain has TRBV7-8 and TRBJ2-3; unclear D gene. CDR3 length: 14 amino acids. Germline CDR1 SGHVS, CDR2 FQNEAQ. Trimming left V 3 bases short and J 2 bases short, with 9 bases between. CDR3 amino acids: CASSFPDPTDTQYF. The CDR3 bases are TGTGCCAGCAGCTTCCCGGATCCCACAGATACGCAGTATTTT.

This clonotype was observed a handful of times. The CDR3 is CASSPDRNNYGYTF. The CDR3 region has the DNA TGTGCCAGCAGCCCGGACAGGAATAACTATGGCTACACCTTC. V usage is TRBV4-2 and J usage is TRBJ1-2, with 7 bases fitting TRBD1. V trimming: 4 bases; J trimming: 1 base; junction bases outside the gene matches: 3. The CDR3 sequence is 14 residues long. Germline V gene sequence: CDR1 LGHNA, CDR2 YNFKEQ.

This clonotype was recorded at least ten times. The chain combines TRBV25-1 with TRBJ1-2; D unclear. The ends were cut back, 3 bases at V and 4 bases at J, with 9 bases in the middle. Germline V gives CDR1 MGHDK, CDR2 SYGVNS. The CDR3 totals 13 residues. The CDR3 DNA follows: TGTGCCAGCAGTGAGGCAGCGACCTATGGCTACACCTTC. Residues: CASSEAATYGYTF.